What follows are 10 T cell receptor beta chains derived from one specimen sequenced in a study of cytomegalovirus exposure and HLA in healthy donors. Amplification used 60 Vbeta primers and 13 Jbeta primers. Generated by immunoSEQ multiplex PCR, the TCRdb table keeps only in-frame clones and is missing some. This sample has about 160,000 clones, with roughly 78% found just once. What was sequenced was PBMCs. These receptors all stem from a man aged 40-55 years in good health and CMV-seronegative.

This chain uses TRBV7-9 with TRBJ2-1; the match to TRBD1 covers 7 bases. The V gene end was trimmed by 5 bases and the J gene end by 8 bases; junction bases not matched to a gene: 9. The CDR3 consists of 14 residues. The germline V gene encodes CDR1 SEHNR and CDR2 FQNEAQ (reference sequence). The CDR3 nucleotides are TGTGCCAGCAGCGAGGGGACAGCTTGGGATGAGCAGTTCTTC. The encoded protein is CASSEGTAWDEQFF.

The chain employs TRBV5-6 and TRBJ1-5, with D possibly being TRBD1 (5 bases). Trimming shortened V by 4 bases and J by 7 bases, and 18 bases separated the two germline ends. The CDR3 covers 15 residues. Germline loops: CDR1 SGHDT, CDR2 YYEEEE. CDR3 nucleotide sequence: TGTGCCAGCAGCCGGGGCGCGGGGCTGGGGCAGCCCCAGCATTTT. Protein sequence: CASSRGAGLGQPQHF. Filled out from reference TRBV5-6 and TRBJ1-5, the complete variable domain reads DAGVTQSPTHLIKTRGQQVTLRCSPKSGHDTVSWYQQALGQGPQFIFQYYEEEERQRGNFPDRFSGHQFPNYSSELNVNALLLGDSALYLCASSRGAGLGQPQHFGDGTRLSIL.

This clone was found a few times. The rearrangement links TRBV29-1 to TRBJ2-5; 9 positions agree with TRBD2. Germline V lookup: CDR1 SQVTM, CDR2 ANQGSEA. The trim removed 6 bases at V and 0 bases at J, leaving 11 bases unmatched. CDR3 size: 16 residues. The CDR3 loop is CSVRLAEDPYQETQYF. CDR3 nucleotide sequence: TGCAGCGTCCGACTAGCGGAAGACCCGTACCAAGAGACCCAGTACTTC. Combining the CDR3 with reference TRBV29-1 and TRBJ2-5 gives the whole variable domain SAVISQKPSRDICQRGTSLTIQCQVDSQVTMMFWYRQQPGQSLTLIATANQGSEATYESGFVIDKFPISRPNLTFSTLTVSNMSPEDSSIYLCSVRLAEDPYQETQYFGPGTRLLVL.

The CDR3, as DNA: TGTGCCACTAGATTTTCGGGGGTTCACGAGCAGTACTTC. Encoded protein: CATRFSGVHEQYF. The V and J genes are TRBV28 and TRBJ2-7; D might be TRBD2 (6 bases). Germline V gene sequence: CDR1 MDHEN, CDR2 SYDVKM. This CDR3 is built from 13 residues. V lost 10 bases and J 5 bases, leaving 18 bases between the germline ends.

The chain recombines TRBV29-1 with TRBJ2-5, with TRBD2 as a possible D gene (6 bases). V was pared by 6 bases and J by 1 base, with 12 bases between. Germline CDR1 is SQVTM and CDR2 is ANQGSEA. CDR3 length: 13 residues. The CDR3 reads CSVPGVPQETQYF. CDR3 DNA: TGCAGCGTACCGGGGGTACCCCAAGAGACCCAGTACTTC.

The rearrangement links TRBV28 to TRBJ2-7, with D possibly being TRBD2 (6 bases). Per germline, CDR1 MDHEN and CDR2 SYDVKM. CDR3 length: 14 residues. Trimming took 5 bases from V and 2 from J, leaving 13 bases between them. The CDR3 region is CASSQPGLPYEQYF. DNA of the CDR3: TGTGCCAGCAGTCAACCGGGACTTCCCTACGAGCAGTACTTC.

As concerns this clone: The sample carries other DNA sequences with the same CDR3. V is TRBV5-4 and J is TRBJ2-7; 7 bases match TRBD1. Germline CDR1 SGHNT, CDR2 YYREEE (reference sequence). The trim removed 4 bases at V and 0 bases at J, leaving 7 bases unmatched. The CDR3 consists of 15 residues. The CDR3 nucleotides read TGTGCCAGCAGCAGAACAGGGGCTAGCTCCTACGAGCAGTACTTC. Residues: CASSRTGASSYEQYF.

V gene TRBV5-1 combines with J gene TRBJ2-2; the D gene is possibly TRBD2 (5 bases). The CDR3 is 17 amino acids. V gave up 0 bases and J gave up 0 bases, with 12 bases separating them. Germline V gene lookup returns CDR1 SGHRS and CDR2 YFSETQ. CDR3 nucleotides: TGCGCCAGCAGCTTGGCACAGCGGAGACCGAACACCGGGGAGCTGTTTTTT. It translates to CASSLAQRRPNTGELFF.

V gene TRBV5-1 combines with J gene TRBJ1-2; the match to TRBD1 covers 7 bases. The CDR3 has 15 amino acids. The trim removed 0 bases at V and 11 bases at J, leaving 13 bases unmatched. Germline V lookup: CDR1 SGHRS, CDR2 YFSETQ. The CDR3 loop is CASSLGTTGSPWYTF. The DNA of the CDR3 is TGCGCCAGCAGCTTGGGAACGACAGGGTCCCCTTGGTACACCTTC. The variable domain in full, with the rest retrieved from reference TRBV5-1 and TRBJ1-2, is KAGVTQTPRYLIKTRGQQVTLSCSPISGHRSVSWYQQTPGQGLQFLFEYFSETQRNKGNFPGRFSGRQFSNSRSEMNVSTLELGDSALYLCASSLGTTGSPWYTFGSGTRLTVV.

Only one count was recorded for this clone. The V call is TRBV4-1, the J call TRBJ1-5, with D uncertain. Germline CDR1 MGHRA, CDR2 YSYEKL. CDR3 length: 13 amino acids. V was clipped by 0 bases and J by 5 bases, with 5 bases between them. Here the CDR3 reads CASSQDSDQPQHF. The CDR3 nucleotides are TGCGCCAGCAGCCAAGACAGCGATCAGCCCCAGCATTTT.